This TCR beta chain was recovered during a study of graft-versus-host responses after intestinal transplantation. Study results and limitations: There was an association between peak levels of circulating GvH clones and early post-transplant HvG declines. Patients who carried graft-donor T cell macrochimerism also had high graft-versus-host to host-versus-graft clonal ratios in their allografts.

Trimming took 9 bases from V and 5 from J, leaving 10 bases between them. Germline V gene data show CDR1 as WSHSY and CDR2 as SAAADI. The CDR3 contains 12 residues. The method was immunoSEQ multiplex PCR; TCRdb's version includes in-frame clones alone and lacks a portion of them. The sample contains some 130,000 clones, approximately 92% of which appear only once. As regards this clone: As yet, its antigen is unknown.

The chain employs TRBV10-2 and TRBJ2-2; the D call may be TRBD1 or TRBD2 (6 bases each). Here the sequenced sample was unstimulated CD4+ T cells sorted from spleen or lymph node cells, taken before intestinal transplant. The source of this sequence is a human donor who received an intestinal transplant. The CDR3 here is CARRGDTGELFF. CDR3 nucleotides: TGCGCCAGAAGGGGGGATACCGGGGAGCTGTTTTTT.